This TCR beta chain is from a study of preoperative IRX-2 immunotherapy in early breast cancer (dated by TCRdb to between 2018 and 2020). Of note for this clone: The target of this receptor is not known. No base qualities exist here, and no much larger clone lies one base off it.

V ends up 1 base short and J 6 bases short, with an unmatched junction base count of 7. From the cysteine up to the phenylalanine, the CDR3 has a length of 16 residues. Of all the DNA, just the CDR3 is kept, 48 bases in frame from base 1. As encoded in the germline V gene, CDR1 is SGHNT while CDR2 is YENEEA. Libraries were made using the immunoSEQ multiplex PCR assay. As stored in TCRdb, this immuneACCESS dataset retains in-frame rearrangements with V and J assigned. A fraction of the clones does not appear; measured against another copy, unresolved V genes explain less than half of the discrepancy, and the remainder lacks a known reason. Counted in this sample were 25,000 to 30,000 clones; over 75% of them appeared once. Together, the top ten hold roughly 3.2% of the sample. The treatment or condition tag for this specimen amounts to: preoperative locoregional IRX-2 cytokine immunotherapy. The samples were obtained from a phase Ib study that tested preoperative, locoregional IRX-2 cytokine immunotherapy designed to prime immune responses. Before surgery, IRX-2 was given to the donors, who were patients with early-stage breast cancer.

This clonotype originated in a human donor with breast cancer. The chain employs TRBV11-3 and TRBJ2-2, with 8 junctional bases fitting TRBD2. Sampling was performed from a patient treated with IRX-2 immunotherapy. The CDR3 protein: CASSLVAGPFSGELFF. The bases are TGTGCCAGCAGCTTAGTAGCGGGACCCTTTTCCGGGGAGCTGTTTTTT.